Sequencing of this T cell receptor (beta chain) was carried out in a study of OX40 agonist ivuxolimab in advanced cancers. Germline lookup yields CDR1 SGHTS and CDR2 YDEGEE. Trimming shortened V by 0 bases and J by 4 bases, and 7 bases separated the two germline ends. CDR3 length: 14 amino acids. On cycle 4 day 1 and cycle 7 day 1, as well as at baseline, blood was sampled. Clones were sequenced by immunoSEQ multiplex PCR, and TCRdb holds only the in-frame ones, with some missing. The sample contains 50,000 to 65,000 clones, roughly 77% of which appear only once. This TCR was recovered from an adult with an advanced solid tumor such as melanoma, head and neck, liver or kidney cancer. The sequencing used CD4+ or CD8+ T cells sorted from blood, collected in a trial of the OX40 agonist ivuxolimab. The chain carries TRBV5-8 and TRBJ2-2; the D is unclear. CDR3 in amino acids: CASSLGRVTGELFF. The CDR3, as DNA: TGTGCCAGCAGCTTGGGACGGGTCACCGGGGAGCTGTTTTTT.